Below, 22 T cell receptor beta chains from the same sample are listed, as sequenced in a study of blood T cell repertoires in COVID-19. Assay used: immunoSEQ multiplex PCR; TCRdb lists only in-frame clones, some missing. The sample lists under 400,000 clones; approximately 89% were seen once. The sample comprised peripheral blood. All receptors derive from a woman in her 30s with COVID-19, enrolled during active disease.

The rearrangement links TRBV18 to TRBJ2-3; 11 bases are a match to TRBD2. There are 17 residues in the CDR3. Germline lookup yields CDR1 KGHSH and CDR2 LQKENI. After removal of 4 bases from V and 2 bases from J, the junction contained 8 bases not matched to a gene. The CDR3 spells CASSLAGGPPYTDTQYF. The DNA of the CDR3 is TGTGCCAGCTCACTAGCGGGGGGGCCCCCGTACACAGATACGCAGTATTTT.

V and J are TRBV4-3 and TRBJ1-1, with TRBD1 matching 9 bases. Per the germline V gene, CDR1 is LGHNA and CDR2 is YSLEER. This CDR3 region has 16 residues. V shed 3 bases, J shed 3 bases, and the junction held 8 bases outside the gene matches. CDR3 in amino acids: CASSQRDRGVHTEAFF. CDR3 nucleotide sequence: TGCGCCAGCAGCCAGAGAGACAGGGGGGTTCACACTGAAGCTTTCTTT.

This clone was counted a single time. The chain joins TRBV5-1 to TRBJ1-4, with 12 bases matching TRBD1. The CDR3 spans 17 residues. Germline V gene data show CDR1 as SGHRS and CDR2 as YFSETQ. After removal of 1 base from V and 5 bases from J, the junction contained 6 bases not matched to a gene. CDR3 in amino acids: CASSLNPGQGANEKLFF. Written as DNA, the CDR3 is TGCGCCAGCAGCTTGAATCCGGGACAGGGGGCAAATGAAAAACTGTTTTTT. The full variable domain, in which reference TRBV5-1 and TRBJ1-4 provide the parts outside the CDR3, is KAGVTQTPRYLIKTRGQQVTLSCSPISGHRSVSWYQQTPGQGLQFLFEYFSETQRNKGNFPGRFSGRQFSNSRSEMNVSTLELGDSALYLCASSLNPGQGANEKLFFGSGTQLSVL.

The chain uses TRBV9 and TRBJ1-2, with D uncertain. This CDR3 comprises 15 residues. The germline V gene has CDR1 SGDLS and CDR2 YYNGEE. Trimming left V 4 bases short and J 0 bases short, with 13 bases between. CDR3 in amino acids: CASSPVLKANYGYTF. Here the CDR3 DNA reads TGTGCCAGCAGCCCGGTACTGAAAGCTAACTATGGCTACACCTTC.

This clone was seen a few times. CDR3 coding DNA: TGTGCCAGCAGCAAAGATTTGGCTAGCGGGTCTCAGGCGAACACCGGGGAGCTGTTTTTT. Translation: CASSKDLASGSQANTGELFF. The chain combines TRBV21-1 with TRBJ2-2; TRBD2 is taken as the D call from the table, unchecked against the DNA. TRBV21-1 has pseudogene status. The CDR3 consists of 20 residues.

The J gene is TRBJ1-4, the V gene TRBV4-1, with no clear D. Trimming stripped 1 base from V and 4 bases from J, with 13 bases between. CDR1 is MGHRA and CDR2 is YSYEKL in the germline V gene. The length of the CDR3 is 16 residues. CDR3 sequence reads: CASSQGAGRGNEKLFF. In nucleotides, the CDR3 is TGCGCCAGCAGCCAAGGGGCGGGCCGGGGTAATGAAAAACTGTTTTTT.

The J gene is TRBJ2-3, the V gene TRBV28, with TRBD1 matching over 11 bases. The junction had 7 bases not matched to a gene; V was cut back by 7 bases and J by 4 bases. The V gene's germline CDR1 is MDHEN and CDR2 SYDVKM. This CDR3 comprises 15 residues. This CDR3 reads CASNLGTGGADTQYF. Written as DNA, the CDR3 is TGTGCCAGCAACTTAGGGACAGGGGGAGCAGATACGCAGTATTTT.

The chain has TRBV7-9 and TRBJ1-3; D remains unclear. The CDR3 runs 19 residues. Trimming cost V 5 bases and J 2 bases, with 25 bases left between them. Germline V CDR1 and CDR2: SEHNR, FQNEAQ (reference sequence). The CDR3 DNA reads as TGTGCCAGCAGCACCGGGCGGGGTGTTCTTAGATTGGCTGGAAACACCATATATTTT. This codes for CASSTGRGVLRLAGNTIYF. Variable domain in full (rest from reference TRBV7-9 and TRBJ1-3): DTGVSQNPRHKITKRGQNVTFRCDPISEHNRLYWYRQTLGQGPEFLTYFQNEAQLEKSRLLSDRFSAERPKGSFSTLEIQRTEQGDSAMYLCASSTGRGVLRLAGNTIYFGEGSWLTVV.

This clone came up once. This chain joins TRBV2 and TRBJ2-5, with TRBD2 as a possible D gene (5 bases). This CDR3 has 13 residues. V was cut by 8 bases and J by 3 bases, with 13 bases left in between. Germline CDR1 is SNHLY and CDR2 is FYNNEI. The CDR3 protein is CASGLGGEETQYF. CDR3 coding DNA: TGTGCCAGCGGATTAGGAGGAGAAGAGACCCAGTACTTC.

V and J are TRBV30 and TRBJ2-3; TRBD2 agrees at 9 bases. Germline lookup yields CDR1 GTSNPN and CDR2 SVGIG (reference sequence). The CDR3 runs 17 residues. With V trimmed by 3 bases and J by 0 bases, 10 bases remained unmatched. CDR3 sequence (DNA): TGTGCCTGGAGCTGGGGCGGGGGGGCCGTCAGCACAGATACGCAGTATTTT. The encoded protein is CAWSWGGGAVSTDTQYF.

The CDR3 here is CASSEWSQGGEKLFF. CDR3 in DNA: TGTGCCAGCAGTGAATGGTCACAGGGTGGTGAAAAACTGTTTTTT. The V gene is TRBV6-1, the J gene TRBJ1-4, with a weak D call TRBD1 (6 bases). The germline V gene encodes CDR1 MNHNS and CDR2 SASEGT. The CDR3 length is 15 residues. V lost 2 bases and J lost 7, with 14 bases in between.

The chain carries TRBV4-3 and TRBJ1-5, with D possibly TRBD1 on 6 matching bases. Germline V CDR1 and CDR2: LGHNA, YSLEER. The CDR3 totals 16 residues. Between the trimmed V and J ends, which lost 0 bases and 7 bases, there was a span of 16 bases. DNA of the CDR3: TGCGCCAGCAGCCAAGATTCACAGGGCTCTGCGCAGCCCCAGCATTTT. Residues: CASSQDSQGSAQPQHF.

Note on this clone: Other DNA sequences from this sample encode an identical CDR3 as well. J is TRBJ1-2 and V is TRBV20-1; D remains ambiguous. Germline V gene lookup returns CDR1 DFQATT and CDR2 SNEGSKA (reference sequence). With 3 bases removed from V and 5 bases from J, the gap between germline ends came to 7 bases. This CDR3 contains 11 residues. CDR3 sequence: CSASPDYGYTF. In DNA, the CDR3 is TGCAGTGCTAGTCCAGATTATGGCTACACCTTC.

The chain employs TRBV4-1 and TRBJ1-5, with D possibly TRBD1 on 6 matching bases. V was shortened by 2 bases and J by 0 bases, with 11 bases between the two germline ends. This CDR3 is built from 16 residues. Germline lookup yields CDR1 MGHRA and CDR2 YSYEKL. CDR3 nucleotides: TGCGCCAGCAGCCAACAGGGGACATATAGCAATCAGCCCCAGCATTTT. Its protein product is CASSQQGTYSNQPQHF.

This clone showed up many times. The chain combines TRBV4-1 with TRBJ2-6; 10 bases agree with TRBD1. V was pared by 5 bases and J by 2 bases, with 3 bases of the junction left unmatched. The CDR3 is made up of 16 amino acids. In germline, CDR1 is MGHRA, CDR2 YSYEKL. Written as DNA, the CDR3 is TGCGCCAGCAGCAGGACAGGGGGAACTGGGGCCAACGTCCTGACTTTC. Its translation: CASSRTGGTGANVLTF.

The chain links TRBV19 to TRBJ1-1; TRBD1 is a possible D gene (5 bases). Germline V gene sequence: CDR1 LNHDA, CDR2 SQIVND (reference sequence). This CDR3 contains 15 residues. The ends were cut back, 5 bases at V and 6 bases at J, with 19 bases in the middle. The DNA for the CDR3 is TGTGCCAGTAGTCCGATGAGGGACTCAGGTGCTGAAGCTTTCTTT. It translates to CASSPMRDSGAEAFF.

This chain links TRBV3-1 (or the pseudogene TRBV3-2) with TRBJ1-3; D gene uncertain. Germline V CDR1 and CDR2: LGHDT, YNNKEL (reference sequence). The CDR3 loop spans 16 amino acids. Trimming removed 5 bases from V and 3 bases from J, with 17 bases in between. The CDR3 sequence is CASSSVSGSVGNTIYF. The CDR3, as DNA: TGTGCCAGCAGCTCCGTATCGGGGTCCGTTGGAAACACCATATATTTT.

The V and J genes are TRBV5-1 and TRBJ1-6, with a tentative D call TRBD1 (5 bases). There are 14 residues in the CDR3. CDR1 is SGHRS, CDR2 YFSETQ, per germline. Between the trimmed V and J ends, which lost 0 bases and 9 bases, there was a span of 10 bases. CDR3 amino acids: CASSLGQISSPLHF. CDR3 nucleotides: TGCGCCAGCAGCTTGGGACAGATTAGTTCACCCCTCCACTTT.

The rearrangement joins TRBV3-1 (or the pseudogene TRBV3-2) to TRBJ2-7; D might be TRBD2 (5 bases). The CDR3 consists of 15 residues. Between the trimmed V and J ends, which lost 0 bases and 7 bases, there was a span of 16 bases. Germline V gives CDR1 LGHDT, CDR2 YNNKEL (reference sequence). CDR3 in amino acids: CASSQDLGGCGEQYF. The CDR3 DNA reads TGTGCCAGCAGCCAAGATTTGGGCGGCTGCGGGGAGCAGTACTTC.

The rearrangement joins TRBV28 to TRBJ2-7; D is perhaps TRBD2 (6 bases). Trimming cost V 11 bases and J 1 base, with 21 bases left between them. The length of the CDR3 is 15 residues. Germline CDR1 is MDHEN and CDR2 is SYDVKM. The CDR3 DNA follows: TGTGCCTCGGCCCCCGAGGGCGCGGGATCCTACGAGCAGTACGTC. Translation gives CASAPEGAGSYEQYV.

V is TRBV9 and J is TRBJ2-3; TRBD2 aligns across 12 bases. CDR3 length equals 16 residues. Germline CDR1 reads SGDLS; CDR2 reads YYNGEE. After removal of 4 bases from V and 2 bases from J, the junction contained 5 bases not matched to a gene. For the CDR3, the DNA is TGTGCCAGCAGCCCTGGACTAGCGGGGACCACAGATACGCAGTATTTT. Protein product: CASSPGLAGTTDTQYF.

The chain uses TRBV2 and TRBJ1-1; D gene ambiguous. Germline loops: CDR1 SNHLY, CDR2 FYNNEI. This CDR3 has 13 residues. V lost 8 bases and J lost 5, with 15 bases in between. The CDR3 DNA reads TGTGCCAGCCGCAGGCCCGCGGGGACTGAAGCTTTCTTT. Its translation is CASRRPAGTEAFF.